The rows below give T cell receptor beta chains drawn from one sample of a study of PD-L1 blockade in urothelial cancer. The assay was immunoSEQ multiplex PCR, and TCRdb's table has in-frame clones only and misses some. The sample includes tens of thousands of clones, more than 70% of them seen just once. This specimen was PBMCs, taken around atezolizumab (anti-PD-L1) treatment. The source is a man between 65 and 85 years old with urothelial cancer. The CDR3 runs from the conserved cysteine through the conserved F or W. D genes are given only for firm matches. Part of the rows lack a size; the others show once, few, many or a class for expanded clones.

j_call,d_call,clone_size,v_call,cdr3_length,cdr3_aa,cdr3_nt
TRBJ2-3,TRBD2,once,TRBV10-1,19,CASSESGLAGGSGTDTQYF,TGCGCCAGCAGTGAGTCTGGACTAGCGGGAGGTAGCGGCACAGATACGCAGTATTTT
TRBJ2-3,-,-,TRBV15,13,CAAAAGFSDTQYF,TGTGCCGCAGCCGCAGGTTTCTCAGATACGCAGTATTTT
TRBJ2-1,TRBD2,-,TRBV5-1,16,CASSPRLAGGYNEQFF,TGCGCCAGCAGTCCACGACTAGCGGGAGGTTACAATGAGCAGTTCTTC
TRBJ2-3,TRBD2,-,TRBV25-1,16,CASSEWTSGRPDTQYF,TGTGCCAGCAGTGAATGGACTAGCGGGAGGCCAGATACGCAGTATTTT
TRBJ2-7,-,-,TRBV30,12,CALEKGGYEQYF,TGTGCCTTAGAGAAGGGAGGCTACGAGCAGTACTTC
TRBJ1-1,TRBD1,few,TRBV2,14,CASRRDRANTEAFF,TGTGCCAGCAGGCGGGACAGGGCGAACACTGAAGCTTTCTTT
TRBJ2-1,TRBD2,-,TRBV7-9,15,CASSLALLAGVEQFF,TGTGCCAGCAGCTTAGCCCTACTAGCGGGAGTTGAGCAGTTCTTC
TRBJ2-6,-,-,TRBV10-3,18,CAISESKHTGPGANVLTF,TGTGCCATCAGTGAGTCGAAGCATACCGGTCCTGGGGCCAACGTCCTGACTTTC
TRBJ2-6,-,-,TRBV9,16,CASSVGAGAGANVLTF,TGTGCCAGCAGCGTAGGGGCAGGGGCTGGGGCCAACGTCCTGACTTTC
TRBJ2-1,-,-,TRBV5-1,12,CASNPGYNEQFF,TGCGCCAGCAATCCGGGGTACAATGAGCAGTTCTTC
TRBJ2-2,-,-,TRBV5-6,13,CASSQFNTGELFF,TGTGCCAGCAGCCAATTTAACACCGGGGAGCTGTTTTTT
TRBJ2-2,-,-,TRBV5-1,14,CASSLGGTIGELFF,TGCGCCAGCAGCCTTGGAGGGACGATCGGGGAGCTGTTTTTT
TRBJ2-1,TRBD1,-,TRBV19,14,CAPRGQGNYNEQFF,TGTGCCCCCCGGGGACAGGGAAACTACAATGAGCAGTTCTTC
TRBJ2-5,-,-,TRBV5-6,16,CASSPLLAAFQETQYF,TGTGCCAGCAGCCCTCTCCTAGCCGCCTTCCAAGAGACCCAGTACTTC
TRBJ2-7,TRBD2,few,TRBV14,18,CASSQVFPSGPTTYEQYF,TGTGCCAGCAGCCAAGTGTTTCCTAGCGGGCCTACAACCTACGAGCAGTACTTC
TRBJ2-1,-,-,TRBV27,17,CASRSRPTGLGNNEQFF,TGTGCCAGCAGATCCAGACCAACGGGACTCGGGAACAATGAGCAGTTCTTC
TRBJ1-5,TRBD1,-,TRBV14,13,CASSRDRDQPQHF,TGTGCCAGCAGCCGGGACAGAGATCAGCCCCAGCATTTT
TRBJ1-5,-,-,TRBV28,15,CASSFQRILNQPQHF,TGTGCCAGCAGTTTCCAAAGAATTCTAAATCAGCCCCAGCATTTT
TRBJ2-3,-,-,TRBV5-4,15,CASSSYLTSTDTQYF,TGTGCCAGCAGCTCCTACTTAACTAGCACAGATACGCAGTATTTT
TRBJ2-1,-,-,TRBV7-9,14,CASSLDGGENEQFF,TGTGCCAGCAGCTTAGACGGCGGGGAGAATGAGCAGTTCTTC
TRBJ2-2,-,-,TRBV10-3,16,CAISESGGARTGELFF,TGTGCCATCAGTGAGTCAGGGGGGGCTCGCACCGGGGAGCTGTTTTTT
TRBJ2-7,-,once,TRBV6-5,15,CASSYSINQANEQYF,TGTGCCAGCAGTTACTCGATCAACCAAGCCAACGAGCAGTACTTC
TRBJ2-1,TRBD2,-,TRBV2,15,CASSELAGVYNEQFF,TGTGCCAGCAGTGAGTTAGCGGGGGTATACAATGAGCAGTTCTTC
TRBJ1-1,TRBD1,-,TRBV5-1,17,CASSLGGGTGLNTEAFF,TGCGCCAGCAGCTTGGGAGGAGGGACAGGCTTGAACACTGAAGCTTTCTTT
TRBJ2-2,-,-,TRBV11-2,16,CASSLEVGQNTGELFF,TGTGCCAGCAGCTTAGAGGTGGGCCAAAACACCGGGGAGCTGTTTTTT
TRBJ1-3,TRBD1,-,TRBV2,15,CASRRDRGSGNTIYF,TGTGCCAGCAGGAGGGACAGGGGGTCTGGAAACACCATATATTTT
TRBJ2-3,-,-,TRBV6-6,14,CASSRGYPTDTQYF,TGTGCCAGCAGCAGGGGCTACCCCACAGATACGCAGTATTTT
TRBJ1-1,-,once,TRBV9,15,CASSVGVGAKAEAFF,TGTGCCAGCAGCGTAGGGGTGGGGGCGAAAGCTGAAGCTTTCTTT
TRBJ2-7,TRBD2,-,TRBV6-1,13,CASRGSGTYEQYF,TGTGCCAGCAGGGGGAGCGGGACCTACGAGCAGTACTTC
TRBJ2-3,TRBD1,-,TRBV5-1,20,CASSGRTGLMTTRSTDTQYF,TGCGCCAGCAGCGGAAGGACAGGGCTCATGACTACCCGTAGCACAGATACGCAGTATTTT
TRBJ2-7,TRBD1,once,TRBV19,15,CASSDLGDRAHEQYF,TGTGCCAGTAGTGATTTGGGGGACAGGGCCCACGAGCAGTACTTC
TRBJ2-5,TRBD1,-,TRBV6-1,14,CASSGGQGQETQYF,TGTGCCAGCAGTGGGGGACAGGGCCAAGAGACCCAGTACTTC
TRBJ1-2,-,-,TRBV5-1,14,CASSLAEGSYGYTF,TGCGCCAGCAGCTTGGCCGAGGGATCCTATGGCTACACCTTC
TRBJ2-2,TRBD1,once,TRBV10-3,14,CAIKPGTGVRELFF,TGTGCCATCAAACCCGGGACAGGGGTTCGGGAGCTGTTTTTT
TRBJ1-5,-,-,TRBV28,12,CASSPGDQPQHF,TGTGCCAGCAGTCCGGGGGATCAGCCCCAGCATTTT
TRBJ2-1,TRBD2,-,TRBV11-2,15,CASSRTSGSYNEQFF,TGTGCCAGCAGCCGCACTAGCGGTTCCTACAATGAGCAGTTCTTC
TRBJ2-1,TRBD2,-,TRBV6-1,13,CASKGLALDEQFF,TGTGCCAGCAAAGGACTAGCGTTAGATGAGCAGTTCTTC
TRBJ2-1,TRBD2,once,TRBV7-9,18,CASSLEGTSGARAGEQFF,TGTGCCAGCAGCTTGGAGGGGACTAGCGGAGCCCGGGCGGGTGAGCAGTTCTTC
TRBJ2-1,TRBD2,-,TRBV7-9,18,CASSLPRRLAGGRNEQFF,TGTGCCAGCAGCTTACCCCGCCGACTAGCGGGAGGTCGCAATGAGCAGTTCTTC
TRBJ2-1,TRBD2,-,TRBV11-2,15,CASSQTSGRDSEQFF,TGTGCCAGCAGCCAGACTAGCGGGAGAGACAGTGAGCAGTTCTTC